Listed here are 20 T cell receptor beta chains from one sample, sequenced in a study of blood T cells in healthy people across ages (dated by TCRdb to about 2015). The receptor library was made with 5' RACE. The sequencer was an Illumina HiSeq 2500. A second about 6 to 11 cycle PCR used a sample-barcoded 5' primer and a J-beta primer mix. TCRdb took the public reads, trimmed them with fastp at Q25, ran MiXCR for clone calling and kept in-frame beta chains. Each entry is one CDR3 protein sequence, shown with its most common DNA and genes. Present in this sample are about 1.6 million distinct CDR3 sequences, roughly 30% of which were seen just once. The top ten clones comprise 10% to 12% of the sample. The sample taken for sequencing was blood. These receptors originate from a woman between 25 and 40 years old in good health.

This clonotype was counted many times. CDR3 in amino acids: CASSPVGQGATDTQYF. In DNA form, the CDR3 reads TGTGCCAGCAGCCCGGTGGGACAGGGAGCTACAGATACGCAGTATTTT. The chain is built from TRBV12-3 or TRBV12-4 and TRBJ2-3, with 9 bases aligning to TRBD1. With 6 bases clipped from V and 3 bases from J, the junction kept 10 bases outside the gene matches. The CDR3 totals 16 residues.

This chain connects TRBV4-1 to TRBJ1-1; D is uncertain. Trimming shortened V by 4 bases and J by 1 base, and 10 bases separated the two germline ends. The length of the CDR3 is 14 residues. CDR1 is MGHRA, CDR2 YSYEKL, per germline. CDR3 DNA sequence: TGCGCCAGCAGCCCGAATACGGCGAACACTGAAGCTTTCTTT. Translation gives CASSPNTANTEAFF.

This clonotype was seen a handful of times. The gene calls are TRBV27 and TRBJ2-7; a weak D match, TRBD2 (6 bases). With 7 bases removed from V and 7 bases from J, the gap between germline ends came to 26 bases. The CDR3 has 16 residues. The V gene's germline CDR1 is MNHEY and CDR2 SMNVEV (reference sequence). Written as DNA, the CDR3 is TGTGCCAGCACCCTACTCAGGTCGGCTAGCGCAGGGGAGCAGTACTTC. As protein: CASTLLRSASAGEQYF.

The V and J genes are TRBV6-5 and TRBJ2-7; 7 nucleotides align to TRBD2. V shed 2 bases and J 1 base; nucleotides not matched to a gene: 5. Germline lookup yields CDR1 MNHEY and CDR2 SVGAGI. The CDR3 runs to 15 residues. The CDR3 DNA reads TGTGCCAGCAGTTACGGCGCGGGAGAGTCCTACGAGCAGTACTTC. Its translation is CASSYGAGESYEQYF.

The chain uses TRBV30 and TRBJ1-1, with D maybe TRBD1 (5 bases). V was cut by 1 base and J by 6 bases, with 9 bases left in between. The CDR3 covers 12 residues. Germline loops: CDR1 GTSNPN, CDR2 SVGIG (reference sequence). The DNA of the CDR3 is TGTGCCTGGAGTGAGGCCAGGGCTGAAGCTTTCTTT. It codes for CAWSEARAEAFF.

The sample holds a few counts of this clonotype. Just one base apart from a much larger clone, this may be a read error. V gene TRBV7-9 combines with J gene TRBJ2-7, with D unresolved. The V end was cut by 5 bases, the J end by 2 bases, with 10 bases between. Germline V CDR1 and CDR2: SEHNR, FQNEAQ (reference sequence). The CDR3 is 13 residues long. The CDR3 region is CASSLQYPYEQYF. The CDR3 DNA reads TGTGCCAGCAGCCTACAGTACCCCTACGAGCAGTACTTC.

Only a few counts were recorded for this clonotype. The chain is built from TRBV27 and TRBJ2-5, with D tentatively TRBD1 (6 bases). The CDR3 spans 15 residues. Per germline, CDR1 MNHEY and CDR2 SMNVEV (reference sequence). V lost 4 bases and J 11 bases, leaving 23 bases between the germline ends. The CDR3 region has the DNA TGTGCCAGCAGTTCCACCTCGGACAGAGAGAGAGAGCAGTACTTC. Translation: CASSSTSDREREQYF.

The rearrangement uses TRBV9 and TRBJ2-7; no clear D gene. This CDR3 contains 14 residues. Trimming stripped 0 bases from V and 3 bases from J, with 10 bases between. Germline V CDR1 and CDR2: SGDLS, YYNGEE. The CDR3 DNA sequence: TGTGCCAGCAGCGTAGAGCCGATCAACTACGAGCAGTACTTC. Amino acids: CASSVEPINYEQYF.

This sequence joins TRBV20-1 and TRBJ1-5; D ambiguous. This CDR3 is built from 15 residues. The V gene's germline CDR1 is DFQATT and CDR2 SNEGSKA (reference sequence). Trimming cost V 6 bases and J 4 bases, with 19 bases left between them. The CDR3 region has the DNA TGCAGTGCCACCTCTCGCCTGGGCTTGAATCAGCCCCAGCATTTT. As protein: CSATSRLGLNQPQHF.

This clonotype was observed a handful of times. CDR3 sequence (DNA): TGCGCCAGCAGCACGACAGGGTTGGCCTACGAGCAGTACTTC. As protein: CASSTTGLAYEQYF. V and J are TRBV5-1 and TRBJ2-7; 7 bases agree with TRBD1. Germline CDR1 is SGHRS and CDR2 is YFSETQ. This CDR3 comprises 14 residues. The V segment lost 4 bases and the J segment 2 bases; nucleotides outside the gene matches: 6. Full variable domain (missing parts from reference TRBV5-1 and TRBJ2-7): KAGVTQTPRYLIKTRGQQVTLSCSPISGHRSVSWYQQTPGQGLQFLFEYFSETQRNKGNFPGRFSGRQFSNSRSEMNVSTLELGDSALYLCASSTTGLAYEQYFGPGTRLTVT.

The rearrangement joins TRBV15 to TRBJ2-2; D may be TRBD2 (6 bases). The CDR3 is 15 residues long. Trimming shortened V by 5 bases and J by 0 bases, and 10 bases separated the two germline ends. Germline assignment: CDR1 LNHNV and CDR2 YYDKDF (reference sequence). Here the CDR3 reads CATSRGSPNTGELFF. The CDR3 DNA follows: TGTGCCACCAGCCGGGGGTCACCGAACACCGGGGAGCTGTTTTTT.

The V and J genes are TRBV4-3 and TRBJ2-4; 7 bases are a match to TRBD1. The J call is doubtful: the DNA matches TRBJ2-7 better. The CDR3 totals 13 residues. Germline V gives CDR1 LGHNA, CDR2 YSLEER. CDR3 amino acids: CASSQIQGSEQYF. For the CDR3, the DNA is TGCGCCAGCAGCCAAATACAGGGGAGCGAGCAGTACTTC.

This clonotype was counted a few times. The chain uses TRBV28 and TRBJ2-7, with 13 bases matching TRBD2. This CDR3 contains 16 residues. Germline CDR1 MDHEN, CDR2 SYDVKM. J gave up 5 bases and V 5 bases, and 9 bases lay outside the gene matches. CDR3 DNA: TGTGCCAGCAGTCCCCTACTAGCGGGAGGGCTTGACGAGCAGTACTTC. Translation gives CASSPLLAGGLDEQYF.

This clonotype was seen at least ten times. The V gene is TRBV29-1, the J gene TRBJ2-1; 7 nucleotides align to TRBD1. This CDR3 is 14 amino acids long. CDR1 and CDR2 (germline): SQVTM, ANQGSEA. V shed 8 bases, J shed 4 bases, and the junction held 11 bases outside the gene matches. The CDR3 sequence is CSPLRQGRYNEQFF. CDR3 in DNA: TGCAGCCCTCTGCGACAGGGCAGGTACAATGAGCAGTTCTTC.

This clonotype has a count of ten or more. This rearrangement joins TRBV10-3 to TRBJ2-3, with 9 nucleotides matching TRBD1. Unmatched junction bases numbered 1, after V lost 6 bases and J lost 9 bases. Per germline, CDR1 ENHRY and CDR2 SYGVKD. CDR3 length: 11 residues. CDR3 sequence: CAISGQGTQYF. CDR3 bases: TGTGCCATCAGCGGACAGGGGACGCAGTATTTT.

The J gene is TRBJ1-6, the V gene TRBV4-2; 7 positions match TRBD1. CDR1 is LGHNA and CDR2 is YNFKEQ in the germline V gene. The CDR3 loop spans 17 amino acids. Trimming took 7 bases from V and 0 from J; bases not matched to a gene: 9. The DNA of the CDR3 is TGTGCCAGCAACGATAACAGGGGTGGCTCCTATAATTCACCCCTCCACTTT. It specifies CASNDNRGGSYNSPLHF.

The J gene is TRBJ2-7, the V gene TRBV9; the D call may be TRBD1 or TRBD2 (6 bases each). Trimming cost V 3 bases and J 6 bases, with 13 bases left between them. Germline V gene sequence: CDR1 SGDLS, CDR2 YYNGEE. The CDR3 runs to 13 residues. The CDR3 here is CASSEGGGPEQYF. CDR3 in DNA: TGTGCCAGCAGCGAGGGGGGCGGGCCCGAGCAGTACTTC.

This chain joins TRBV7-9 and TRBJ2-5, with TRBD2 matching 8 bases. This CDR3 spans 16 amino acids. J gave up 2 bases and V 5 bases, and 10 bases lay outside the gene matches. Germline assignment: CDR1 SEHNR and CDR2 FQNEAQ (reference sequence). This chain's CDR3 is CASSNGGARPQETQYF. The CDR3 DNA is TGTGCCAGCAGCAACGGGGGGGCCCGGCCACAAGAGACCCAGTACTTC.

This clonotype occurred many times. The chain carries TRBV7-2 and TRBJ2-5; 7 bases align to TRBD1. The CDR3 length is 15 residues. The ends lost 2 bases at V and 2 bases at J; junction bases unmatched: 5. CDR1 is SGHTA and CDR2 is FQGNSA in the germline V gene. The DNA for the CDR3 is TGTGCCAGCAGCTTAACCCGGACAGGACAAGAGACCCAGTACTTC. This gives the protein CASSLTRTGQETQYF.

This clonotype came up a few times. The gene calls are TRBV27 and TRBJ2-3, with a possible D match to TRBD2 (6 bases). In germline, CDR1 is MNHEY, CDR2 SMNVEV (reference sequence). The length of the CDR3 is 15 residues. V lost 5 bases, J lost 3 bases, and 15 bases lay in between. The CDR3 protein is CASSPAGPQTDTQYF. The DNA for the CDR3 is TGTGCCAGCAGTCCGGCGGGACCCCAAACAGATACGCAGTATTTT.